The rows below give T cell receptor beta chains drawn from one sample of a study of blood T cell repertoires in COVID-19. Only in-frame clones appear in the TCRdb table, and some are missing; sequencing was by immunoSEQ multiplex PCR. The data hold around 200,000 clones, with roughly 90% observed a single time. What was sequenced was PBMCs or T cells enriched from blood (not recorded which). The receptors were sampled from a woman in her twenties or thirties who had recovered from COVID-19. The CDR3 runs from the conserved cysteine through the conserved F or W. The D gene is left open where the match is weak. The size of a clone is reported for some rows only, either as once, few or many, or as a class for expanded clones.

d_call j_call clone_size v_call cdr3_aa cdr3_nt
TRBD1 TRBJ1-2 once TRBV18 CASSPGQGAGYTF TGTGCCAGCTCCCCGGGACAGGGGGCTGGCTACACCTTC
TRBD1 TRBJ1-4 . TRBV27 CASGRQGANEKLFF TGTGCCAGCGGACGACAGGGGGCTAATGAAAAACTGTTTTTT
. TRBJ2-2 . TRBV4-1 CASSPIGQTGELFF TGCGCCAGCAGCCCCATTGGACAGACCGGGGAGCTGTTTTTT
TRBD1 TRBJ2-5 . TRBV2 CASSEGGGKETQYF TGTGCCAGCAGTGAAGGAGGGGGCAAGGAGACCCAGTACTTC
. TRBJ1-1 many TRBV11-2 CASSFSGPFPNTEAFF TGTGCCAGCAGCTTTAGCGGACCCTTCCCGAACACTGAAGCTTTCTTT
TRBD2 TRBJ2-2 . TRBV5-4 CASSWGLTNTGELFF TGTGCCAGCAGCTGGGGACTAACGAACACCGGGGAGCTGTTTTTT
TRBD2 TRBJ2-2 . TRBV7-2 CASSPNGLAGGPELFF TGTGCCAGCAGCCCTAACGGACTAGCGGGGGGGCCGGAGCTGTTTTTT
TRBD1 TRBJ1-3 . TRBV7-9 CASSLDRESSGNTIYF TGTGCCAGCAGCTTGGACAGGGAGAGCTCTGGAAACACCATATATTTT
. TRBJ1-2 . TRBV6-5 CASNGPPHYGYTF TGTGCCAGCAATGGCCCGCCCCACTATGGCTACACCTTC
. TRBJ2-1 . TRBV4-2 CASSQAGGQVEQFF TGTGCCAGCAGCCAAGCGGGGGGCCAGGTTGAGCAGTTCTTC
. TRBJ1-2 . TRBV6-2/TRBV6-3 CASSWQQGINYGYTF TGTGCCAGCAGTTGGCAACAGGGAATTAACTATGGCTACACCTTC
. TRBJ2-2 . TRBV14 CASNLQAGSGELFF TGTGCCAGCAACCTCCAGGCAGGTTCCGGGGAGCTGTTTTTT
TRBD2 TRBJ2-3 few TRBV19 CASSSLAGYTDTQYF TGTGCCAGTAGTTCGCTAGCGGGGTACACAGATACGCAGTATTTT
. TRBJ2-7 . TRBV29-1 CSVEDPGRETYEQYF TGCAGCGTTGAAGATCCAGGACGGGAGACCTACGAGCAGTACTTC
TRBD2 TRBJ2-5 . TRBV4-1 CASSQEFPSGGPEETQYF TGCGCCAGCAGCCAAGAATTTCCTAGCGGGGGCCCAGAAGAGACCCAGTACTTC
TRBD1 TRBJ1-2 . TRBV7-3 CASSLREGRGPGYTF TGTGCCAGCAGCTTAAGGGAGGGCAGGGGGCCCGGCTACACCTTC
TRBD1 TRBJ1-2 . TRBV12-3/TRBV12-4 CASRGQSYTF TGTGCCAGCAGGGGACAGAGCTACACCTTC
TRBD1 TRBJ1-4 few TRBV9 CASSVRDDRERVEKLFF TGTGCCAGCAGCGTAAGGGACGACAGGGAACGGGTTGAAAAACTGTTTTTT
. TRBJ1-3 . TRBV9 CASSVSRSRRGGTGNTIYF TGTGCCAGCAGCGTATCCCGGTCTCGGCGGGGCGGTACTGGAAACACCATATATTTT
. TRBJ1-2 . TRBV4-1 CASSQETRTRGYGYTF TGCGCCAGCAGCCAAGAGACTAGGACAAGGGGCTATGGCTACACCTTC
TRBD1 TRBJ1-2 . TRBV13 CASSPPGQANYGYTF TGTGCCAGCAGCCCGCCGGGACAGGCTAACTATGGCTACACCTTC
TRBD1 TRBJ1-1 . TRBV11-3 CASSLVGTGGEAFF TGTGCCAGCAGCTTAGTAGGGACAGGGGGGGAAGCTTTCTTT
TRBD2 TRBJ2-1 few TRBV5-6 CASSFYTSGGNEQFF TGTGCCAGCAGCTTCTACACTAGCGGGGGCAATGAGCAGTTCTTC
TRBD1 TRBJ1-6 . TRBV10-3 CAISEGQDNSPLHF TGTGCCATCAGCGAGGGACAGGACAATTCACCCCTCCACTTT
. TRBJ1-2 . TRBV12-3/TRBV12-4 CASSFGRNYGYTF TGTGCCAGCAGTTTTGGCAGAAACTATGGCTACACCTTC
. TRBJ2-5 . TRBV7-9 CASSFLGQGNQETQYF TGTGCCAGCAGCTTTCTAGGGCAGGGGAACCAAGAGACCCAGTACTTC
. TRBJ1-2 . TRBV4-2 CASSQDRNYGYTF TGTGCCAGCAGCCAAGACCGTAACTATGGCTACACCTTC
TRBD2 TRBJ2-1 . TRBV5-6 CASSPGTSVYNEQFF TGTGCCAGCAGCCCCGGGACTAGCGTCTACAATGAGCAGTTCTTC
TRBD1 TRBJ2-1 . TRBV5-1 CASSIEGQGAFEQFF TGCGCCAGCAGCATAGAAGGACAGGGGGCCTTTGAGCAGTTCTTC
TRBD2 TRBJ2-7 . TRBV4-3 CASSQDRGAYEQYF TGCGCCAGCAGCCAAGACCGGGGGGCCTACGAGCAGTACTTC
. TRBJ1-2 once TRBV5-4 CASSLDSLANYGYTF TGTGCCAGCAGCTTGGACAGTTTAGCTAACTATGGCTACACCTTC
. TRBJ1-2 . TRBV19 CASRRINYGYTF TGTGCCAGTAGGAGGATTAACTATGGCTACACCTTC
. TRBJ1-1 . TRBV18 CASCLQGETEAFF TGTGCCAGCTGCCTACAGGGCGAAACTGAAGCTTTCTTT
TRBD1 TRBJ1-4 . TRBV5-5 CASSLRQGTGEKLFF TGTGCCAGCAGCCTTAGACAGGGGACGGGGGAAAAACTGTTTTTT
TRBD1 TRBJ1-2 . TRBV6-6 CASSSTRDRGNYGYTF TGTGCCAGCAGTTCAACCCGGGACAGGGGAAACTATGGCTACACCTTC
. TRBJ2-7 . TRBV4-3 CASSQDYRAYYEQYF TGCGCCAGCAGCCAAGATTACAGGGCCTACTACGAGCAGTACTTC
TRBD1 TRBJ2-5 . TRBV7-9 CASSLMAGGLETQYF TGTGCCAGCAGCTTGATGGCAGGGGGTCTGGAGACCCAGTACTTC
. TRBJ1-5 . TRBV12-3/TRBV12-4 CASTPTGDQPQHF TGTGCCAGCACCCCGACAGGAGATCAGCCCCAGCATTTT
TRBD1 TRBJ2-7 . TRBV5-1 CASSIGTGTGYEQYF TGCGCCAGCAGCATAGGGACAGGGACGGGTTACGAGCAGTACTTC
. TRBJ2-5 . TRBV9 CASTLRGAGGEETQYF TGTGCCAGCACCCTCAGGGGGGCCGGAGGGGAAGAGACCCAGTACTTC
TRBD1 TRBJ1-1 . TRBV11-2 CASSFGTGITEAFF TGTGCCAGCAGCTTCGGGACAGGGATCACTGAAGCTTTCTTT
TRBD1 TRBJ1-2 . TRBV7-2 CASSPSRDRDPYGYTF TGTGCCAGCAGCCCGTCCCGGGACAGGGACCCATATGGCTACACCTTC